The 8 T cell receptor beta chains below were found in one sample sequenced in a study of PD-1 blockade in classical Hodgkin lymphoma. Measured with immunoSEQ multiplex PCR; TCRdb has only the in-frame clones, and not every one. The table lists about 12,000 clones, roughly 80% of them singletons, with just under 25% in the top ten. Each patient relapsed following autologous stem cell transplantation, and prior brentuximab vedotin exposure differed. The sample here was peripheral blood mononuclear cells (PBMCs), taken at baseline. These receptors were taken from a human donor with classical Hodgkin lymphoma.

The V gene is TRBV10-1, the J gene TRBJ2-5, with 10 bases identical to TRBD2. The CDR3 spans 13 residues. With 5 bases clipped from V and 4 bases from J, the junction kept 1 base outside the gene matches. CDR1 and CDR2 (germline): WNHNN, SYGVQD (reference sequence). The CDR3 DNA follows: TGCGCCAGCAGTTCTAGCGGGAGAGAGACCCAGTACTTC. Its protein product is CASSSSGRETQYF.

The chain is built from TRBV18 and TRBJ1-5; D unclear. The V end was cut by 2 bases, the J end by 5 bases, with 7 bases between. The germline V gene encodes CDR1 KGHSH and CDR2 LQKENI. The CDR3 extends over 13 amino acids. The CDR3 nucleotides are TGTGCCAGCTCACCAGGGTTGGATCAGCCCCAGCATTTT. It specifies CASSPGLDQPQHF. The whole variable domain, remainder taken from reference TRBV18 and TRBJ1-5, is NAGVMQNPRHLVRRRGQEARLRCSPMKGHSHVYWYRQLPEEGLKFMVYLQKENIIDESGMPKERFSAEFPKEGPSILRIQQVVRGDSAAYFCASSPGLDQPQHFGDGTRLSIL.

This CDR3 reads CASSSRGPTNTGELFF. Here the CDR3 DNA reads TGCGCCAGCAGCTCCCGGGGGCCAACGAACACCGGGGAGCTGTTTTTT. The V gene is TRBV5-1, the J gene TRBJ2-2; D is possibly TRBD1 or TRBD2 (6 bases each). The CDR3 totals 16 residues. The germline CDR1 and CDR2 sequences are SGHRS and YFSETQ. V lost 3 bases to trimming and J lost 0 bases, with 12 bases between them.

The chain uses TRBV9 and TRBJ2-1; D ambiguous. Germline CDR1 SGDLS, CDR2 YYNGEE. CDR3 length: 13 residues. V was clipped by 1 base and J by 11 bases, with 13 bases between them. The CDR3: CASSVNPVGQQFF. The CDR3 bases are TGTGCCAGCAGCGTAAACCCGGTAGGCCAGCAGTTCTTC.

This chain uses TRBV18 with TRBJ2-7, with D possibly called TRBD1 or TRBD2 (6 bases each). The CDR3 length is 15 residues. The V end was cut by 3 bases, the J end by 3 bases, with 15 bases between. CDR1 and CDR2 (germline): KGHSH, LQKENI. CDR3 residues: CASSPGGRGGYEQYF. CDR3 in DNA: TGTGCCAGCTCACCTGGCGGCAGGGGAGGCTACGAGCAGTACTTC.

V gene TRBV18 combines with J gene TRBJ1-2; 7 positions match TRBD1. This CDR3 comprises 12 residues. CDR1 KGHSH and CDR2 LQKENI come from the germline V gene. The trim removed 5 bases at V and 7 bases at J, leaving 4 bases unmatched. CDR3 residues: CASSSTGVGYTF. The CDR3 DNA is TGTGCCAGCTCATCAACAGGGGTTGGCTACACCTTC.

The chain recombines TRBV7-8 with TRBJ2-7, with 14 bases matching TRBD2. The J segment lost 5 bases and the V segment lost 5 bases, leaving 17 bases of the junction unmatched. The CDR3 has 19 residues. The germline CDR1 and CDR2 sequences are SGHVS and FQNEAQ. CDR3 DNA sequence: TGTGCCAGCAGCCAAGGGACTAGCGGGAGAATATCCGTACGGGACGAGCAGTACTTC. The encoded protein is CASSQGTSGRISVRDEQYF.

V gene TRBV6-5 combines with J gene TRBJ2-3; D possibly corresponds to TRBD2 (7 bases). V was trimmed by 0 bases and J by 5 bases, leaving 12 bases between them. The CDR3 length is 15 residues. CDR1 MNHEY and CDR2 SVGAGI come from the germline V gene. CDR3: CASSYSGGQGDTQYF. CDR3 DNA sequence: TGTGCCAGCAGTTACTCGGGGGGGCAGGGAGATACGCAGTATTTT.